This T cell receptor beta chain was identified during a study of blood T cell repertoires in COVID-19. Study overall: Acute and convalescent COVID-19 samples came from the United States, Italy and Spain. The analysed material was cDNA or gDNA that came from T cells, B-cell-depleted T cells, or PBMCs.

As handled by the study authors: Counts of nucleated cells, estimated from reference gene primer amplification, were obtained. Sequenced by immunoSEQ multiplex PCR; TCRdb stores in-frame clones only, minus some. V, J and clone size derive from that table, while D and trimming were established from the DNA sequence. Among approximately 140,000 clones, roughly 83% were seen once, and the ten largest hold approximately 1.5%. Sequenced material: peripheral blood. The clonotype originates from a man in his 60s with acute or convalescent COVID-19.

The CDR3 loop reads CASGRGAREKLFF. For the CDR3, the DNA is TGTGCCAGCGGCCGGGGGGCTCGGGAAAAACTGTTTTTT. The V call is TRBV6-5, the J call TRBJ1-4, with D perhaps TRBD1 (6 bases). CDR3 length: 13 amino acids. Germline V gene sequence: CDR1 MNHEY, CDR2 SVGAGI. Trimming removed 8 bases at V and 8 bases at J, with 15 bases between.